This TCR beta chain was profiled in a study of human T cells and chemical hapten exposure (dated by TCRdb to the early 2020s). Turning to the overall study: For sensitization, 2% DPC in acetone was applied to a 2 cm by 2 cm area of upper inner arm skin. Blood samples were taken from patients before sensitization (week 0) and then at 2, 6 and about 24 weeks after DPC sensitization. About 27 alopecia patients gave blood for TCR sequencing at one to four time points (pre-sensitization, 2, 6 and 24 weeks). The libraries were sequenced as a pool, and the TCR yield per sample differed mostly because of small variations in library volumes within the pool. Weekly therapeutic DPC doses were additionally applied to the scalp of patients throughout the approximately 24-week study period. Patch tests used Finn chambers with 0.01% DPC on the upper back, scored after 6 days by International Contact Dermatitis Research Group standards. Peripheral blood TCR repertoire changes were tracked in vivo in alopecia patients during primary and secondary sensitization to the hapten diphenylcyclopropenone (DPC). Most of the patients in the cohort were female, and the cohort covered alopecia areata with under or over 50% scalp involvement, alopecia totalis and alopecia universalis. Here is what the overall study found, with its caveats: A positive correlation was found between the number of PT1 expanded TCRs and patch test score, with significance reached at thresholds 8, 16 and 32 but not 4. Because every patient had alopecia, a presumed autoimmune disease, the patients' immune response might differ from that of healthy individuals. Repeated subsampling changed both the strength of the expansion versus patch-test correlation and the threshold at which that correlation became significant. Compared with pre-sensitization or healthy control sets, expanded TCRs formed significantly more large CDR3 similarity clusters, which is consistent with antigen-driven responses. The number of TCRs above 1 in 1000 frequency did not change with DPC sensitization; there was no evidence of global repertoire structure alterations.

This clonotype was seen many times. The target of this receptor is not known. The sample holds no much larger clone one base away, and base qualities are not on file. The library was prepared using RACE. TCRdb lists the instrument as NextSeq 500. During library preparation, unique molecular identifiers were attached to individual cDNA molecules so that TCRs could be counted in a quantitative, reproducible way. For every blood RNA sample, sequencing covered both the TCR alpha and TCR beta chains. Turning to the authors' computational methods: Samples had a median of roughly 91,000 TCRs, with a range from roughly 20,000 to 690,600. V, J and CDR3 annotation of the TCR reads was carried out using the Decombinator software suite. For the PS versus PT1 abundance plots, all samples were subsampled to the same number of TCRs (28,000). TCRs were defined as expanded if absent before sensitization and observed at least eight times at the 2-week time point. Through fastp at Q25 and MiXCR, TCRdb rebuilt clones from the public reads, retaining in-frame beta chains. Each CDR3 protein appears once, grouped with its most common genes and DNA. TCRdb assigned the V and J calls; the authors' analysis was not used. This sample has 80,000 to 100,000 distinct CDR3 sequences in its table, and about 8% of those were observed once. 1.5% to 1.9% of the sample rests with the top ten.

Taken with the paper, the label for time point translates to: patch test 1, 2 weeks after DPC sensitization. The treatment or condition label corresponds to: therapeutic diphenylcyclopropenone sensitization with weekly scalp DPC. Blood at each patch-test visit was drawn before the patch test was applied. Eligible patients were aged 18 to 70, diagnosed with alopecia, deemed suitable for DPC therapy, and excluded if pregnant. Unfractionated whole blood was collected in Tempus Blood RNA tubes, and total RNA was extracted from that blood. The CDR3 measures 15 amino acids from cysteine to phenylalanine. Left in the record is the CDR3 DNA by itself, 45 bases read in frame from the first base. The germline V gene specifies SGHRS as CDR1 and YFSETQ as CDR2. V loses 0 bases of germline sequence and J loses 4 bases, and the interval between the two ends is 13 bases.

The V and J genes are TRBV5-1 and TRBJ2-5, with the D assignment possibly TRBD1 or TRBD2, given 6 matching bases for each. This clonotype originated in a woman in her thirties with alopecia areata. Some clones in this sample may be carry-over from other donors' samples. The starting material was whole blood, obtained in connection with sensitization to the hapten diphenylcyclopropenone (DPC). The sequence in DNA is TGCGCCAGCAGCTTGGAGGGGGGCCCGGGAGAGACCCAGTACTTC. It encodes CASSLEGGPGETQYF. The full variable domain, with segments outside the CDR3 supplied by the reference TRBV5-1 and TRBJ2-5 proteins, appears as KAGVTQTPRYLIKTRGQQVTLSCSPISGHRSVSWYQQTPGQGLQFLFEYFSETQRNKGNFPGRFSGRQFSNSRSEMNVSTLELGDSALYLCASSLEGGPGETQYFGPGTRLLVL.